This TCR beta chain was recorded in a study of molecular identifiers for immune sequencing clone quantification. Study-wide background: With replicates, the RNA of around 20,000 or 99,000 naive CD8 cells was split five ways and four were sequenced.

Naive CD8 sequencing libraries were generated from around 18,000 to 910,000 sorted cells, with 10%, 30% or 50% RNA as input. General study results and limits: Even with some 1 million naive cells present, spiked Jurkat TCR RNA from one cell was reportedly detectable. Under 1% of molecules in naive cells, but over 98% of effector molecules, belonged to clones above 20 RNA copies.

MiXCR was run by TCRdb on the PCR reads, yielding one entry per CDR3 protein. The sample carries about 65,000 distinct CDR3 sequences, around 20% recorded once. This clonotype came up a few times. Its target is not known. The TCR originated in a human donor in good health. Some libraries in this study had Jurkat cell RNA spiked in. Sequenced sample: naive CD8+ T cells from blood, with Jurkat cell RNA spiked in. Subset described: FACS-sorted CD8+CD4-CCR7+CD45RA+ naive T cells.

CDR3 in amino acids: CSARSQGPSGEQYF. CDR3 coding DNA: TGCAGTGCTAGATCCCAGGGGCCATCTGGCGAGCAGTACTTC. The chain uses TRBV20-1 and TRBJ2-7; TRBD1 is a possible D gene (6 bases). Trimming stripped 2 bases from V and 6 bases from J, with 17 bases between. Looked up from germline, CDR1 is DFQATT and CDR2 is SNEGSKA (reference sequence). The length of the CDR3 is 14 residues.